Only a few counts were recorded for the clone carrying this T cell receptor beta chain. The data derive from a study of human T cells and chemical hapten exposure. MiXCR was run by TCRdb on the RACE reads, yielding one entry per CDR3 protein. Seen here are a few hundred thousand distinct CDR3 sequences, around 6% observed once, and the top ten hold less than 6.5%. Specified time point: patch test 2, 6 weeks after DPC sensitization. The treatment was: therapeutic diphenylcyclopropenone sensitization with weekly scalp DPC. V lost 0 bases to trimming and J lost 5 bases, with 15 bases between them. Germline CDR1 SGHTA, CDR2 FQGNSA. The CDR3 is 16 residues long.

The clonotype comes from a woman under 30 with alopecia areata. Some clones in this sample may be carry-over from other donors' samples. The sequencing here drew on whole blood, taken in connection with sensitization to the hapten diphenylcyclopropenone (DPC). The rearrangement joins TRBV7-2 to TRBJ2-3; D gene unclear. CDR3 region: CASSLALRRGRDTQYF. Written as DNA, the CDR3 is TGTGCCAGCAGCTTAGCGCTAAGACGCGGACGAGATACGCAGTATTTT.